The T cell receptor (beta chain) under discussion was sequenced for a study of blood T cell repertoires in COVID-19. Sequencing was performed with immunoSEQ multiplex PCR; in TCRdb, only in-frame clones are kept and a portion is missing. The sample holds around 400,000 clones, 91% seen once. The sequencing sample was made of PBMCs or T cells enriched from blood (not recorded which). The receptor's source is a woman in her thirties or forties who had been exposed to COVID-19.

The CDR3 sequence is CASSATQGANEKLFF. CDR3 coding DNA: TGTGCCAGCAGTGCTACACAGGGAGCTAATGAAAAACTGTTTTTT. This chain links TRBV2 with TRBJ1-4; D perhaps matches TRBD1 (6 bases). V was cut by 4 bases and J by 3 bases, with 12 bases left in between. Per the germline V gene, CDR1 is SNHLY and CDR2 is FYNNEI. The CDR3 runs 15 residues.